Listed below are T cell receptor beta chains from one sample, sequenced in a study of liver allograft versus peripheral blood T cells. MiXCR was run by TCRdb on the reads, yielding one entry per CDR3 protein. The sample holds about 7,800 distinct CDR3 sequences, around a sixth seen once. Receptors originate from a human patient who had a liver transplant. Some T cells may be graft donor cells. Each CDR3 is given with its conserved first and last residue. D genes are given only for firm matches. Not every row has a clone size; where given, it reads once, few, many or a size class.

v_call	d_call	clone_size	j_call	cdr3_nt	cdr3_aa
TRBV10-1	NA	NA	TRBJ1-1	TGCGCCGTCCGGCAGGGCCCGAACACTGGAGCTTTCTTT	CAVRQGPNTGAFF
TRBV19	NA	few	TRBJ2-1	TGTGCCAGTAGACCTTTACAGGGACGTGAGCAGTTCTTC	CASRPLQGREQFF
TRBV6-6	NA	medium-sized	TRBJ1-3	TGTGCCAGTGTTGACTCAGGGGCCGCTGGAAACACCATATATTTT	CASVDSGAAGNTIYF
TRBV18	TRBD1	medium-sized	TRBJ1-1	TGTGCCAGCTCAGAAACGACAGGGCCCACTGAAGCTTTCTTT	CASSETTGPTEAFF
TRBV11-1	NA	medium-sized	TRBJ1-1	TGTGCCAGCAGCTTATTCACGAGGAACACTGAAGCTTTCTTT	CASSLFTRNTEAFF
TRBV5-6	NA	many	TRBJ2-7	TGTGCCAGCAGCTCGGGACCACACTTATTCGCCTACGAGCAGTACTTC	CASSSGPHLFAYEQYF
TRBV30	NA	few	TRBJ1-5	TGTGCCTGGGGGGGGGGAAATCAGCCCCAGCATTTT	CAWGGGNQPQHF
TRBV7-9	TRBD1	medium-sized	TRBJ1-2	TGTGCCAGCAGCACGAGAACAGGGGCAACAGACTATGGCTACACCTTC	CASSTRTGATDYGYTF
TRBV19	NA	medium-sized	TRBJ1-6	TGTGCCAGTAGTACCGGGGCAGCCAGGGCTTCACCCCTCCACTTT	CASSTGAARASPLHF
TRBV7-9	NA	medium-sized	TRBJ1-4	TGTGCCAGCAGCTTGGAACAGTCCGAAAAACTGTTTTTT	CASSLEQSEKLFF
TRBV7-2	NA	NA	TRBJ2-7	TGTGCCAGCAGCTCAACAGGGCCTAGCCCATCCGAGCAGTACTTC	CASSSTGPSPSEQYF
TRBV19	TRBD1	medium-sized	TRBJ2-6	TGTGCCAGTAGTATCGGGACAGGGGGATCTGGGGCCAACGTCCTGACTTTC	CASSIGTGGSGANVLTF
TRBV7-2	TRBD1	medium-sized	TRBJ1-1	TGTGCCAGCAGCTTAATACAGGGGGCGAACACTGAAGCTTTCTTT	CASSLIQGANTEAFF
TRBV20-1	TRBD1	few	TRBJ1-2	TGCAGTCCCCTTGAAGGGACAGGAACCGGCTACACCTTC	CSPLEGTGTGYTF
TRBV20-1	NA	few	TRBJ1-4	TGCAGAGGGATGGGACCCGGCAACGAAAAACTGTTTTTT	CRGMGPGNEKLFF
TRBV6-6	NA	many	TRBJ2-7	TGTGCCAGCAGTCCCACTATCTACGAGCAGTACTTC	CASSPTIYEQYF
TRBV3-1	NA	few	TRBJ1-3	TGTGCCAGCAGCCAAGCCGGCCCGGGTCCTGGAAACACCATATATTTT	CASSQAGPGPGNTIYF
TRBV18	NA	medium-sized	TRBJ1-6	TGTGCCAGCTCACGACTCCCCTCGAGCTCCTATAATTCACCCCTCCACTTT	CASSRLPSSSYNSPLHF
TRBV6-1	NA	many	TRBJ2-5	TGTGCCAGCAGCGGGACTGTTCAAGAGACCCAGTACTTC	CASSGTVQETQYF
TRBV2	TRBD1	few	TRBJ1-1	TGTGCCAGCACGGCGGAGGGGGCCGGGACCACTGAAGCTTTCTTT	CASTAEGAGTTEAFF
TRBV7-2	NA	NA	TRBJ1-5	TGTGCCAGCAGCTTAGACCCGGGTCAGCCCCAGCATTTT	CASSLDPGQPQHF
TRBV28	NA	medium-sized	TRBJ1-1	TGTGCCAGCAGTTTCCCGTCGCGGAACACTGAAGCTTTCTTT	CASSFPSRNTEAFF
TRBV30	NA	many	TRBJ1-2	TGTGCCTGGAGTGTTGGAGGGAAAGGCTATGGCTACACCTTC	CAWSVGGKGYGYTF
TRBV19	NA	medium-sized	TRBJ1-2	TGTGCCAGTACAGGGGTAAACTATGGCTACACCTTC	CASTGVNYGYTF
TRBV19	NA	medium-sized	TRBJ1-5	TGTGCCAGTAGTCCCCGAAGGAACAGGGATGGGCAGCCCCAGCATTTT	CASSPRRNRDGQPQHF
TRBV20-1	TRBD1	few	TRBJ1-2	TGCAGTGCTGACCGACAGGGTTGGGGAAGTGGCTACACCTTC	CSADRQGWGSGYTF
TRBV10-3	NA	medium-sized	TRBJ2-1	TGTGCCATCAGTGAGGTGACGGTCTACAATGAGCAGTTCTTC	CAISEVTVYNEQFF
TRBV20-1	NA	NA	TRBJ1-1	TGCAGTGCTAACCGGGGACGGGACACTGAAGCTTTCTTT	CSANRGRDTEAFF
TRBV6-5	NA	many	TRBJ1-2	TGTGCCAGCAGGGGCACTGGGAACTATGGCTACACCTTC	CASRGTGNYGYTF
TRBV6-5	NA	medium-sized	TRBJ1-1	TGTGCCAGCAGCCCGTTTAGACAAAGCACTGAAGCTTTCTTT	CASSPFRQSTEAFF
TRBV11-2	NA	many	TRBJ1-2	TGTGCCAGCAGCCGGGCGATTGGGAAGGGTGGCTACACCTTC	CASSRAIGKGGYTF
TRBV12-3/TRBV12-4	TRBD2	NA	TRBJ2-1	TGTGCCAGCAGTTTGGGGCTAGCGGGGTACAATGAGCAGTTCTTC	CASSLGLAGYNEQFF
TRBV30	NA	many	TRBJ1-1	TGTGCCTGGAGTCTCACGCACACTGAAGCTTTCTTT	CAWSLTHTEAFF
TRBV30	NA	NA	TRBJ1-3	TGTGCCTGGAGTGAAGTGAACACCATATATTTT	CAWSEVNTIYF
TRBV20-1	NA	NA	TRBJ1-6	TGCAGTGCTAGACGGTCCGATTCACCCCTCCACTTT	CSARRSDSPLHF
TRBV14	NA	many	TRBJ1-5	TGTGCCAGCAGCCAAGTGAGGGTAGGGGGACGGAGCAATCAGCCCCAGCATTTT	CASSQVRVGGRSNQPQHF
TRBV7-9	NA	many	TRBJ1-1	TGTGCCAGCAGCTGGAGTGGAGACATGAACACTGAAGCTTTCTTT	CASSWSGDMNTEAFF
TRBV5-6	NA	medium-sized	TRBJ1-3	TGTGCCAGCAGCGTCTGGGGCTCTGGAAACACCATATATTTT	CASSVWGSGNTIYF
TRBV18	TRBD1	large	TRBJ1-4	TGTGCCAGCTCGCGTAGACAGGGCGCCATCCCCGCAACTAATGAAAAACTGTTTTTT	CASSRRQGAIPATNEKLFF
TRBV7-2	NA	medium-sized	TRBJ1-2	TGTGCCAGCAGCTCCGGGCCGAGAGAGGATGGCTACACCTTC	CASSSGPREDGYTF
TRBV29-1	NA	medium-sized	TRBJ1-2	TGCAGCGTTGAAGCCCCGGGGATCTATGGCTACACCTTC	CSVEAPGIYGYTF
TRBV20-1	TRBD2	NA	TRBJ2-1	TGCAGTGGCAGCGGGACTAGCGGGGGGGCCTACAATGAGCAGTTCTTC	CSGSGTSGGAYNEQFF
TRBV5-5	TRBD1	NA	TRBJ2-7	TGTGCCAGCAGCTCCGGTTGGGGGACAGGATCCTACGAGCAGTACTTC	CASSSGWGTGSYEQYF
TRBV20-1	NA	few	TRBJ2-3	TGCAGTGCTAGAGATCCCGCCAGCACAGATACGCAGTATTTT	CSARDPASTDTQYF
TRBV7-9	NA	medium-sized	TRBJ1-6	TGTGCCAGCATGGGGGCGCTTAATTCACCCCTCCACTTT	CASMGALNSPLHF
TRBV6-1	TRBD1	NA	TRBJ1-2	TGTGCCAGCACCCCGACAGGGTATAGCTATGGCTACACCTTC	CASTPTGYSYGYTF